This TCR beta chain was sequenced for a study of cytomegalovirus exposure and HLA in healthy donors (TCRdb year 2017). About the full investigation: An earlier analysis of some 600 of the donors reported 250 to 300 Gb of sequence data and 95 million to 130 million unique TCR beta sequences obtained from roughly 170 million T cells. The study aimed to test whether signatures of past pathogen exposure could be identified by cataloging public T cell receptors. A handful of DR-DQ haplotypes were handled as single units for association and clustering because linkage in the cohort was strong. An early release that covered 500 to 800 HLA-typed donors contained approximately 300 gigabases of sequencing data and 85 million to 100 million unique TCR sequences. A later genetic analysis took genome-wide SNP genotypes for 398 of the 666 donors and used that subset as a discovery cohort. A separate validation cohort of 100 to 150 different subjects was used in addition to the roughly 700-subject first cohort. Typing coverage differed by locus: A, B, C, DRB1 and DQB1 were typed in roughly 620-630 donors, DQA1 in 500 to 550, DPA1 in around 610, and DPB1 in 400 to 480. Of the roughly 400 genotyped donors, around 81% fell in the genetic ancestry cluster associated with self-reported Caucasian donors. In an earlier analysis of 587 of the donors, high-throughput TCR beta sequencing was used to judge whether each TCR beta V gene segment behaved as functional or pseudogenic. Donor age, sex, ethnicity and CMV serostatus were compiled alongside the repertoire data. Class I and class II HLA loci were covered by the typing at four-digit resolution. Every repertoire in the discovery cohort had been generated on one and the same sequencing platform. On average, 235,054 unique TCR beta nucleotide sequences were sequenced per donor among a few hundred genotyped donors of the cohort, with roughly 18% of those sequences being non-productive. High-throughput TCR immunosequencing, statistical association of individual TCRs with disease status, and machine learning were combined to predict cytomegalovirus infection status. A later analysis re-examined previously published TCR beta repertoires from more than 650 donors and added high-resolution HLA genotyping to investigate patterns of TCR occurrence. Rather than drawing on any new phenotypic data, the later analysis identified candidate immune exposures from TCR beta sequences and the way those sequences occurred across donors. The T cell repertoires of 666 subjects were profiled by immunosequencing and related to cytomegalovirus serostatus. Broad study findings and their caveats: The presence/absence analyses assumed that sequencing depth was roughly uniform across donors, and that assumption may not be true. An association between a missense DCLRE1C variant and V-gene and J-gene trimming of TCR beta chains was found in a later genetic analysis and replicated in an independent cohort. The classifier was reported to diagnose cytomegalovirus status with high specificity and sensitivity in both the original and validation cohorts. A later genetic analysis reported fewer N-insertions in productive TCRs among donors in an Asian-associated ancestry cluster than the roughly 620-donor mean. A further reported finding was that TCR beta sequences accurately predicted the HLA-A and HLA-B alleles for most subjects in the first cohort. The 87-base-pair reads could not distinguish some IMGT-functional V segments, including TRBV6-2 and TRBV6-3, so those segments were excluded. The only immune exposure information available for the cohort was CMV serostatus. The sequencing pipeline was judged likely to have produced a cluster of highly shared sequence variants as a technical artifact. According to a later analysis, parvovirus B19, influenza, CMV and Epstein-Barr virus appeared linked to several top co-occurrence clusters. The authors suggested that the approach could potentially be generalized to other disease states and immunological phenotypes. A later analysis found that HLA-associated TCR beta chains were more clonally expanded and had lower generation probabilities than equally common non-associated chains. Broadly in line with IMGT annotations, most TCR beta V segments showed up in productive rearrangements about 87% or about 30% of the time in an earlier analysis of 450 to 600 of the donors. A later analysis found that TCR association rates varied across HLA loci, with DRB1 alleles showing the most associated TCRs and HLA-C alleles the fewest. Specific HLA alleles were associated with roughly 17,000 TCR beta sequences at a false discovery rate of 0.05 in a later analysis. A later analysis found that most CMV-associated TCR beta chains appeared HLA-restricted, with HLA associations seemingly driven largely by CMV exposure. When HLA alleles, especially DR and DQ, strongly co-occurred, TCR associations were difficult to assign to individual alleles. HLA typing was unavailable for some donors at each locus, so association tests used only the typed subset. This cohort had only TCR beta chains sequenced, and the lack of alpha or paired-chain data limited which features could be detected. Over 15 rarely observed V segments, including chromosome 9 orphons, were excluded from the earlier analysis of just under 600 of the donors because counts were too low. Correlated functional status among segregating V segments might be attributable to linkage disequilibrium, but an unknown experimental factor could not be ruled out. Three of the identified cytomegalovirus-associated TCR beta chains were confirmed in vitro to be specific for cytomegalovirus antigens. A total of 164 TCR beta chains were listed by the study as associated with cytomegalovirus. While some public TCRs were present in many individuals, most TCR sequences turned up only very rarely across donors.

Libraries were built with the immunoSEQ multiplex PCR assay. The multiplex PCR relied on a mix of 60 forward primers for TCR Vbeta segments and 13 reverse primers for TCR Jbeta segments. Amplification of the CDR3 region of rearranged TCR beta genes was performed with a multiplex PCR assay on genomic DNA. The Illumina HiSeq System was used to sequence the amplified TCR beta libraries as 87-base-pair reads. The authors processed their data as follows. A later analysis counted tens of millions of unique TCR beta chains across the 500 to 850 repertoires, and some 12 million of these chains were shared by at least two donors. A nearest-neighbor algorithm error-corrected the raw reads and collapsed the reads into unique sequences, merging closely related sequences to remove PCR and sequencing errors. Alignment of CDR3 sequences to IMGT reference sequences was used to assign V, D and J gene segments. For a sequence to be retained, a match of at least six nucleotides to both a V gene segment and a J gene segment was required. Rearrangements were classified as productive when the CDR3 lacked stop codons and remained in frame with V and J, and all other rearrangements were classified as non-productive. Following IMGT convention, CDR3 was defined as the stretch from the second conserved V-encoded cysteine to the conserved J-encoded phenylalanine. The earlier analysis of fewer than 750 of the donors excluded sequences that lacked an unambiguous match to a single V gene segment. In an earlier analysis of 587 of the donors, V segments were called functional above 56.7% productive rearrangements and were called segregating when the between-donor standard deviation exceeded 5%. A statistical classification framework was built for diagnosing cytomegalovirus status from the catalog of TCR beta chain sequences. V and J gene assignment, in a later analysis, came from comparing TCR nucleotide sequences with IMGT/GENE-DB human TR gene sequences. A later analysis assigned CDR3 sequences and most-parsimonious VDJ recombination scenarios with the TCRdist pipeline. In a later analysis, each TCR beta chain was defined by its CDR3 amino acid sequence together with its V-gene family, and reads without a unique V-gene family were excluded. To address suspected cross-contamination and a sequencing artifact, a later analysis removed 592 highly shared, low-generation-probability nucleotide sequences. In a later analysis, a clonal expansion index was calculated for each public chain from normalized within-repertoire ranks of inferred template counts. Generation probabilities in a later analysis came from a VDJ recombination model fitted to out-of-frame rearrangements, and those results were checked against IGoR. In a later analysis, TCR-TCR, TCR-HLA and TCR-CMV co-occurrence was scored with hypergeometric tests, and a repertoire-size bias correction was applied to TCR pairs. A later analysis estimated false discovery rates by permuting HLA or CMV assignments 20 times. In a later analysis, co-occurring TCRs were grouped using DBSCAN, and TCRdist sequence similarity was added for clustering within HLA-allele-positive subsets. Repertoires with fewer than 30,000 or more than 120,000 public chains, plus five repertoires with anomalous nucleotide sharing, were excluded from co-occurrence clustering. The table comes from immuneACCESS by way of TCRdb, which keeps in-frame sequences with V and J called. Part of the clones is missing from these tables; in studies checked, under half for an unresolved V gene and the rest for unknown reasons. V and J calls and clone size are those listed in that table; D and trimming were worked out from the DNA. The sample yields 130,000 to 150,000 clones; 74% were counted once. The top ten clonotypes cover 4.3% of the sample.

The cohort was made up of around 720 healthy bone marrow donors. All cohort members were sampled while nominally healthy, although unrecorded immune exposures were likely present. The donor was CMV seropositive and belonged to the group of 250 to 300 seropositive cohort members. Each donor provided a peripheral blood sample, and peripheral blood mononuclear cells were used for TCR beta sequencing. Genomic DNA extraction from the blood cell samples was performed with the Qiagen DNeasy Blood Extraction Kit. This clone was recorded only once. Its binding antigen is unknown. One base away there is no much larger clone; base qualities are not given. Trimming leaves V shorter by 2 bases and J shorter by 4 bases, with the junction holding 5 bases beyond the gene matches. The CDR3 measures 15 amino acids from cysteine to phenylalanine. Just CDR3 DNA is preserved here, 45 bases in frame from base 1. The germline V gene (reference sequence) provides CDR1 PRHDT and CDR2 FYEKMQ.

Sequenced input: PBMCs. This sequence was found in a man between 18 and 29 years old in good health and CMV-seropositive. The V and J genes are TRBV13 and TRBJ2-3, and TRBD2 matches 8 of the central bases. The nucleotide sequence reads TGTGCCAGCAGCTTACTCGGGGGGGCCGCAGATACGCAGTATTTT. Its protein is CASSLLGGAADTQYF.